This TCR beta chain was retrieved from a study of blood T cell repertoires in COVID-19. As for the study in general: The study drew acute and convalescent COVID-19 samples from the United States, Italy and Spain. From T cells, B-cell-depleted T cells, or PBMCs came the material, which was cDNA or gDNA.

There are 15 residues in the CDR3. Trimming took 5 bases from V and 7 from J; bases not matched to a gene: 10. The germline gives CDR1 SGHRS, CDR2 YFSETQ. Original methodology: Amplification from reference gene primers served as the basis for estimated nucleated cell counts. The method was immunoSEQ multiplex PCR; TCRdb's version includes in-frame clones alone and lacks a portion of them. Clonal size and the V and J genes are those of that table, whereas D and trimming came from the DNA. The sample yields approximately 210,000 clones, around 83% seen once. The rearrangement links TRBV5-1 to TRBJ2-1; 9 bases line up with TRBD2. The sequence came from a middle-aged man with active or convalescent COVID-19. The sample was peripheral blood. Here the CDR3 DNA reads TGCGCCAGCAGGGGCGGGCTAGCGGGAAGGAATGAGCAGTTCTTC. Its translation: CASRGGLAGRNEQFF.